The clone carrying this TCR beta chain was counted only a few times. Its target is unknown. This sample is drawn from a study of T cell repertoires in cytomegalovirus infection. Overall study context: As its CMV epitopes, the study selected recently identified HLA-C-restricted and well-studied HLA-B-restricted targets. Evidence of both CMV infection and a matching HLA type came from public TCR beta signatures. Findings and limits, study-wide: It was HLA-C-restricted CMV-specific TCR beta clonotypes that dominated the response ex vivo. Summed frequency of public TCR beta families distinguished CMV carriers with the relevant HLA.

This CDR3 is built from 14 residues. Germline loops: CDR1 SGHTA, CDR2 FQGNSA. V lost 3 bases and J 0 bases, leaving 8 bases between the germline ends. TCRdb analysed the reads with MiXCR anew, one entry per CDR3 protein. Seen here are under 120,000 distinct CDR3 sequences, roughly 41% observed once, and the top ten hold 65% to 75%. Material: CD8+ T cells from cultured PBMCs, obtained from culture after CMV antigen stimulation. This clonotype originated in a human donor in good health (CMV status not recorded). Some clones in this sample may be carry-over from other donors' samples. The genes are TRBV7-2 and TRBJ2-5; D remains unclear. In DNA, the CDR3 is TGTGCCAGCAGCTTCTCCTCCAACCAAGAGACCCAGTACTTC. Translated, it gives CASSFSSNQETQYF.